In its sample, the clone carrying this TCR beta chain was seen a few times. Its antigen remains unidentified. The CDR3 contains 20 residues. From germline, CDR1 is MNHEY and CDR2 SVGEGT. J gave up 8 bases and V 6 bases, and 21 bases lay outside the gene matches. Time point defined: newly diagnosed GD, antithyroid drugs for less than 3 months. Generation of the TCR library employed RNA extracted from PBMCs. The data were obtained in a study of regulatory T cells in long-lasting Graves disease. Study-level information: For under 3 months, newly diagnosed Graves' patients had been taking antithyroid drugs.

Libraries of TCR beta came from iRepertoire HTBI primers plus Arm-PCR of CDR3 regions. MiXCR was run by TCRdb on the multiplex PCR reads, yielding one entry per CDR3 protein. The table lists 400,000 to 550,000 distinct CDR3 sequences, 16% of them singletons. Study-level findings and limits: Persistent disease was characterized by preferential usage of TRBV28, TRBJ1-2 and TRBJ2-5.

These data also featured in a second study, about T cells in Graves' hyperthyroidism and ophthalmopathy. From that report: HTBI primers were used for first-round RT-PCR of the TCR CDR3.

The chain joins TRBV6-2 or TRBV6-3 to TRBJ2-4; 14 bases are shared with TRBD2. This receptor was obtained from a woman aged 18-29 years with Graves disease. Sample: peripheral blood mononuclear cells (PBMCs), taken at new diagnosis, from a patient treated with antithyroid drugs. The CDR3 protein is CASRTGTSGSLFRGVDIQYF. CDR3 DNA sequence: TGTGCCAGCAGAACCGGGACTAGCGGGAGTTTGTTTCGGGGTGTAGACATTCAGTACTTC.